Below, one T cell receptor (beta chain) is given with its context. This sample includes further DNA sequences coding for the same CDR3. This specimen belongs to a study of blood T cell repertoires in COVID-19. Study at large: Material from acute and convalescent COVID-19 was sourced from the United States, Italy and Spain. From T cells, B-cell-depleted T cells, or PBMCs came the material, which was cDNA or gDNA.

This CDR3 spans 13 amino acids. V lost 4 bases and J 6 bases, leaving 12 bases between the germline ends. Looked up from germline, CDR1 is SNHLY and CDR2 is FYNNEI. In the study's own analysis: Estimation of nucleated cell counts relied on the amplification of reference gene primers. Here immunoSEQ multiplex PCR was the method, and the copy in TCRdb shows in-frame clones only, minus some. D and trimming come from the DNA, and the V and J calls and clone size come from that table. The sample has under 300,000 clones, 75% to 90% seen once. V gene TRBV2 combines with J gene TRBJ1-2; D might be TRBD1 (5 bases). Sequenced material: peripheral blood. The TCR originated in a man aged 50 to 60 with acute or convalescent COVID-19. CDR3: CASSVQGMDGYTF. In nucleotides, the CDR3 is TGTGCCAGCAGTGTTCAGGGCATGGATGGCTACACCTTC.